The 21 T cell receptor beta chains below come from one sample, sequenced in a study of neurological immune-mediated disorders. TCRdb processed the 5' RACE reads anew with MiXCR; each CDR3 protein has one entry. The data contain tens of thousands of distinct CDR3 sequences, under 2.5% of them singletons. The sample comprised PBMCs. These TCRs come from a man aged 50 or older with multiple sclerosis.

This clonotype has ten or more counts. Here the CDR3 DNA reads TGTGCCAGCAGCCTCTGGGTGGTGGGGGAAGAAGCTTTCTTT. It is translated as CASSLWVVGEEAFF. The chain couples TRBV5-4 to TRBJ1-1, with a tentative D call TRBD1 (5 bases). The CDR3 consists of 14 residues. V shed 4 bases and J shed 8 bases, with 18 bases lying between them. CDR1 and CDR2 (germline): SGHNT, YYREEE (reference sequence).

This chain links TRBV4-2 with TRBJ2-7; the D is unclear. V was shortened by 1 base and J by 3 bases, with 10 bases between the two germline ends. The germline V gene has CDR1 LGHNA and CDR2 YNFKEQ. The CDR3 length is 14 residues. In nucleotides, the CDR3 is TGTGCCAGCAGCCAAGTGGCCTATAGCTACGAGCAGTACTTC. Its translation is CASSQVAYSYEQYF.

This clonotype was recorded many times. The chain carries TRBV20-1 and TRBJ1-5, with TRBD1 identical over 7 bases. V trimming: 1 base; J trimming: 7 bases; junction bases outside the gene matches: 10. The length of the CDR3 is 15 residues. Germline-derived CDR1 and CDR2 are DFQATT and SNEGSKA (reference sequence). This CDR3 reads CSARAGTADIQPQHF. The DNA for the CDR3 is TGCAGTGCTAGAGCCGGGACAGCCGACATACAGCCCCAGCATTTT.

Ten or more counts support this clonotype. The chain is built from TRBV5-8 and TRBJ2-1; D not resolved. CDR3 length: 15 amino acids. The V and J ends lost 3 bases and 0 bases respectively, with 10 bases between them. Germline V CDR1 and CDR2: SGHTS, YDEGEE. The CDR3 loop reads CASSSAPNSYNEQFF. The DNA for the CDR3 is TGTGCCAGCAGCTCCGCACCAAACTCCTACAATGAGCAGTTCTTC.

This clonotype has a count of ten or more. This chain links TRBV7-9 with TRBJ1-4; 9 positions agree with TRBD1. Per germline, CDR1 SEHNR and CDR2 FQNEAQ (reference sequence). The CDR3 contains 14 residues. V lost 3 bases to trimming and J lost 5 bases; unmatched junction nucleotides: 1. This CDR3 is CASSLGTGNEKLFF. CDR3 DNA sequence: TGTGCCAGCAGCTTGGGGACAGGGAATGAAAAACTGTTTTTT. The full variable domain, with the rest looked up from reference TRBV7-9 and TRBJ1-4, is DTGVSQNPRHKITKRGQNVTFRCDPISEHNRLYWYRQTLGQGPEFLTYFQNEAQLEKSRLLSDRFSAERPKGSFSTLEIQRTEQGDSAMYLCASSLGTGNEKLFFGSGTQLSVL.

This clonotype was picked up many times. CDR3 nucleotides: TGTGCCAGCAGTCACCACCGGGTCCTCTCCTACGAGCAGTACTTC. Amino acids: CASSHHRVLSYEQYF. The V call is TRBV6-2 or TRBV6-3, the J call TRBJ2-7; no definite D call. The CDR3 totals 15 residues. In germline, CDR1 is MNHEY, CDR2 SVGEGT. V lost 5 bases, J lost 0 bases, and 14 bases lay in between.

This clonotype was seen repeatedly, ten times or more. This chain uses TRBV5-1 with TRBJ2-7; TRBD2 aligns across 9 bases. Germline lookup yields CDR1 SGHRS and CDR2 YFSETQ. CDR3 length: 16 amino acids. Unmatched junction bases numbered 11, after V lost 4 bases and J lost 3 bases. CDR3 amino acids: CASSPAPRAGGYEQYF. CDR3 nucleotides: TGCGCCAGCAGCCCGGCCCCGCGAGCGGGGGGCTACGAGCAGTACTTC.

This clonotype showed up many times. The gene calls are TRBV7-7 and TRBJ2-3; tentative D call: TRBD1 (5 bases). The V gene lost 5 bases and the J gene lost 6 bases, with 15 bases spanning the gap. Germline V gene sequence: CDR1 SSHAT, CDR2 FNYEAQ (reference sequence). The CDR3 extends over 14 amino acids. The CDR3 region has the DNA TGTGCCAGCAGCCCTTCGTCAGGGCCCGATACGCAGTATTTT. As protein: CASSPSSGPDTQYF.

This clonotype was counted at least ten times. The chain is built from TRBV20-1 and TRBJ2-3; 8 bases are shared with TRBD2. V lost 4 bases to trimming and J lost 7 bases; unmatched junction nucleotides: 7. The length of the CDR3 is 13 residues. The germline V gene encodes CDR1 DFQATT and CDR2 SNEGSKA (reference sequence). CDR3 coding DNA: TGCAGTGCTATCGGGGGGGCCATGAATACGCAGTATTTT. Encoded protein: CSAIGGAMNTQYF.

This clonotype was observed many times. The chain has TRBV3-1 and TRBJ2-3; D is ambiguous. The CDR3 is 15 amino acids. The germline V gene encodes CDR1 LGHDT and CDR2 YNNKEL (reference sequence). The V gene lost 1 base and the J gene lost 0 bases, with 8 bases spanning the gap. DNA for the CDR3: TGTGCCAGCAGCCAAGGGGCAGTTAGCACAGATACGCAGTATTTT. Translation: CASSQGAVSTDTQYF.

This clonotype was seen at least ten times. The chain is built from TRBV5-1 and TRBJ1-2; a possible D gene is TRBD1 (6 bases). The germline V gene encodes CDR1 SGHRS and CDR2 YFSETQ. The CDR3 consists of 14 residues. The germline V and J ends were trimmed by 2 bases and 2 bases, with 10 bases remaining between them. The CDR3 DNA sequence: TGCGCCAGCAGCTTCCTTGACAGGAACTATGGCTACACCTTC. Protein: CASSFLDRNYGYTF.

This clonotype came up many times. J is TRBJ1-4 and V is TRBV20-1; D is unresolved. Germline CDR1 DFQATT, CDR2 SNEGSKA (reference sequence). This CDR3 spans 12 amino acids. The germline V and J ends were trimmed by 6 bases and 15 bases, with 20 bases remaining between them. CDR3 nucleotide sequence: TGCAGTGCCCCCGCCCTGGGAAGTTCCTTGTTTTTT. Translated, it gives CSAPALGSSLFF.

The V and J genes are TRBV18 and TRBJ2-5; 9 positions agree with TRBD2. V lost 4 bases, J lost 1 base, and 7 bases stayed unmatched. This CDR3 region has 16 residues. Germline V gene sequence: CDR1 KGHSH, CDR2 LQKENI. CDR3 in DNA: TGTGCCAGCTCACTCCAAGGGACTAGCCTCCAAGAGACCCAGTACTTC. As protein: CASSLQGTSLQETQYF.

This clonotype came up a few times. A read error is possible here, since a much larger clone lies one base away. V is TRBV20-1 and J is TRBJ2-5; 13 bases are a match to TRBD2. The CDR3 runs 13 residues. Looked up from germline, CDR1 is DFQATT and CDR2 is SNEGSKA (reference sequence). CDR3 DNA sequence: TGCAGTGCACTAGCGGGGGGGGAAGAGAACCAGTACTTC. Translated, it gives CSALAGGEENQYF.

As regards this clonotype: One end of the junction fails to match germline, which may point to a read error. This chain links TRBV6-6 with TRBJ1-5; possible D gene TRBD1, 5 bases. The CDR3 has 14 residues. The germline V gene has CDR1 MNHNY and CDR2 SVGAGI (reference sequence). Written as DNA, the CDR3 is TGTGCCAGCAGAGCAGGGAATAGCAATAAGACCCAGAATTTT. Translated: CASRAGNSNKTQNF.

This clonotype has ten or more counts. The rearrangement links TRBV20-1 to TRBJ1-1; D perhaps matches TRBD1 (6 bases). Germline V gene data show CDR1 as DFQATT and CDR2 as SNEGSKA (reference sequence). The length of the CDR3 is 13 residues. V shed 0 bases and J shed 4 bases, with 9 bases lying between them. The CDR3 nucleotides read TGCAGTGCTAGAGATTTCAGGGGCACTGAAGCTTTCTTT. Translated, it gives CSARDFRGTEAFF.

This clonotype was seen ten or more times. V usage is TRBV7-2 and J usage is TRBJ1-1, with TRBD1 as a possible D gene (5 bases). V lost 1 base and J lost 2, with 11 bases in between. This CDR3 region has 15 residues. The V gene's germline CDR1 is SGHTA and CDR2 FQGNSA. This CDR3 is CASSLVGGGNTEAFF. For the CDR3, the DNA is TGTGCCAGCAGCTTAGTGGGGGGAGGAAACACTGAAGCTTTCTTT.

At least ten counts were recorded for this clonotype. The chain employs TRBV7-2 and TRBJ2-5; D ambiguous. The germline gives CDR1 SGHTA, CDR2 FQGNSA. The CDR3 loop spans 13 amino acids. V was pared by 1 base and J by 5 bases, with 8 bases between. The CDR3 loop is CASSLEVVETQYF. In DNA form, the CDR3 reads TGTGCCAGCAGCTTAGAAGTTGTGGAGACCCAGTACTTC.

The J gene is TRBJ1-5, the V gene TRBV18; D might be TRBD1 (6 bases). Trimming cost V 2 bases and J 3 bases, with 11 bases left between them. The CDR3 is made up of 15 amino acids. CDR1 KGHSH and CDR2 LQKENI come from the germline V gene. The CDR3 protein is CASSPGGHNNQPQHF. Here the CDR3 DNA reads TGTGCCAGCTCACCAGGGGGCCATAACAATCAGCCCCAGCATTTT.

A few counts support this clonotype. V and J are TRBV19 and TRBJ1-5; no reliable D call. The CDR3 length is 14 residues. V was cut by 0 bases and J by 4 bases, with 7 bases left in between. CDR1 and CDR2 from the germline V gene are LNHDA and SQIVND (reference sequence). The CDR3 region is CASSIEKGNQPQHF. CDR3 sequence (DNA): TGTGCCAGTAGTATAGAGAAGGGTAATCAGCCCCAGCATTTT.

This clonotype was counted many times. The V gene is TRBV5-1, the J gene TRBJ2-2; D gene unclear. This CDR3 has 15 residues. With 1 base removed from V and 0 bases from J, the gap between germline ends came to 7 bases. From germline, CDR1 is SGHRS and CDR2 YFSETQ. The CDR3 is CASSLLTSNTGELFF. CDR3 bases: TGCGCCAGCAGCTTGCTCACCTCGAACACCGGGGAGCTGTTTTTT. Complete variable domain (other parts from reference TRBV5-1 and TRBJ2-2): KAGVTQTPRYLIKTRGQQVTLSCSPISGHRSVSWYQQTPGQGLQFLFEYFSETQRNKGNFPGRFSGRQFSNSRSEMNVSTLELGDSALYLCASSLLTSNTGELFFGEGSRLTVL.